This TCR beta chain was sequenced during a study of spatial heterogeneity in lung cancer. This clonotype was detected many times. V lost 5 bases, J lost 2 bases, and 12 bases lay in between. There are 14 residues in the CDR3. Germline CDR1 reads MNHEY; CDR2 reads SMNVEV (reference sequence). Time point in this sample: sample taken at primary tumor resection. Researchers sequenced whole RNA taken from tumor, nontumor lung or frozen PBMC without sorting. Via MiXCR, TCRdb re-called the 5' RACE reads, giving one row per CDR3 protein. The sample yields roughly 39,000 distinct CDR3 sequences, 6.5% to 8.5% seen once.

Material: PBMCs, obtained at surgery. The clonotype comes from a female donor with early-stage non-small cell lung cancer. This rearrangement joins TRBV27 to TRBJ2-5; TRBD2 is a possible D gene (7 bases). The CDR3 DNA reads TGTGCCAGCAGTAGGAGGGGGGGGCAAGAGACCCAGTACTTC. Amino acids: CASSRRGGQETQYF.